What follows are 21 T cell receptor beta chains derived from one specimen sequenced in a study of blood T cell repertoires in COVID-19. Method: immunoSEQ multiplex PCR; TCRdb's copy keeps in-frame clones and lacks some. This table holds some 180,000 clones, roughly 80% found once. The specimen sequenced was peripheral blood. The receptors were gathered from a man in his sixties with acute or convalescent COVID-19.

This sequence joins TRBV6-7 and TRBJ2-7; D is possibly TRBD1 (5 bases). TRBV6-7 qualifies as an ORF whose function is uncertain. This CDR3 has 18 amino acids. Trimming pared 2 bases from V and 2 bases from J, leaving 22 bases between. The DNA of the CDR3 is TGTGCCAGCAGTTACCCGGTAAGGGGTCCTCGCACCCCCTACGAGCAGTACTTC. Protein: CASSYPVRGPRTPYEQYF.

This clone has more than one count but fewer than ten. The chain is built from TRBV15 and TRBJ1-2; the D is unclear. This CDR3 is built from 15 residues. Germline V gives CDR1 LNHNV, CDR2 YYDKDF (reference sequence). Trimming shortened V by 0 bases and J by 5 bases, and 13 bases separated the two germline ends. The CDR3 DNA reads TGTGCCACCAGCAGAGAGCGCCAAGACTATTATGGCTACACCTTC. It translates to CATSRERQDYYGYTF.

V is TRBV7-3 and J is TRBJ1-3, with a weak D call TRBD1 (6 bases). V gave up 5 bases and J gave up 4 bases, with 12 bases separating them. CDR1 is SGHTA and CDR2 is FQGTGA in the germline V gene. CDR3 size: 14 residues. The DNA of the CDR3 is TGTGCCAGCAGCCAGAACGGACAGGGAAACACCATATATTTT. Translating gives CASSQNGQGNTIYF.

This chain uses TRBV6-5 with TRBJ1-5, with D perhaps matching TRBD1 (6 bases). This CDR3 region has 15 residues. CDR1 and CDR2 from the germline V gene are MNHEY and SVGAGI. Trimming removed 6 bases from V and 2 bases from J, with 14 bases in between. The CDR3 here is CASSRDRSGNQPQHF. In DNA form, the CDR3 reads TGTGCCAGCAGCCGCGACAGGAGCGGCAATCAGCCCCAGCATTTT.

This clone was counted a few times. V usage is TRBV7-9 and J usage is TRBJ1-2, with D maybe TRBD1 (5 bases). The V end was cut by 4 bases, the J end by 2 bases, with 8 bases between. This CDR3 spans 13 amino acids. Germline V gene sequence: CDR1 SEHNR, CDR2 FQNEAQ (reference sequence). The CDR3 protein is CASSSDKNYGYTF. CDR3 coding DNA: TGTGCCAGCAGCTCGGACAAGAACTATGGCTACACCTTC.

V usage is TRBV6-5 and J usage is TRBJ2-2, with TRBD2 matching 7 bases. Germline loops: CDR1 MNHEY, CDR2 SVGAGI. The junction had 7 bases not matched to a gene; V was cut back by 8 bases and J by 4 bases. The CDR3 extends over 14 amino acids. The CDR3 protein is CASGGASGTGELFF. DNA of the CDR3: TGTGCCAGCGGCGGGGCTAGCGGCACCGGGGAGCTGTTTTTT.

The rearrangement uses TRBV24-1 and TRBJ2-7, with 8 bases matching TRBD2. Germline CDR1 and CDR2: KGHDR and SFDVKD. The CDR3 loop spans 15 amino acids. The trim removed 4 bases at V and 5 bases at J, leaving 9 bases unmatched. The CDR3 loop is CATSDLGTSLNEQYF. The CDR3 DNA reads as TGTGCCACCAGTGACCTGGGGACTAGTCTCAACGAGCAGTACTTC.

V is TRBV2 and J is TRBJ2-1; 8 bases match TRBD2. The CDR3 has 13 amino acids. Germline values: CDR1 SNHLY, CDR2 FYNNEI. The J segment lost 6 bases and the V segment lost 6 bases, leaving 4 bases of the junction unmatched. In DNA, the CDR3 is TGTGCCAGCAGGTCGGGACTAGTCAATGAGCAGTTCTTC. Translating gives CASRSGLVNEQFF.

This sequence joins TRBV6-2 or TRBV6-3 and TRBJ1-5; 9 bases line up with TRBD1. V gave up 9 bases and J gave up 6 bases; unmatched junction bases: 15. Per germline, CDR1 MNHEY and CDR2 SVGEGT. This CDR3 has 16 residues. CDR3 region: CASSRDRATGVQPQHF. The DNA of the CDR3 is TGTGCCAGTAGTCGGGACAGGGCCACCGGGGTTCAGCCCCAGCATTTT.

This chain links TRBV19 with TRBJ2-2, with D tentatively TRBD1 (6 bases). Trimming stripped 4 bases from V and 5 bases from J, with 14 bases between. This CDR3 region has 15 residues. Germline assignment: CDR1 LNHDA and CDR2 SQIVND (reference sequence). CDR3 DNA: TGTGCCAGTAGTAGCCCGGGACACCGGACCGGGGAGCTGTTTTTT. Translation gives CASSSPGHRTGELFF.

This clone was recorded only once. The CDR3 DNA reads TGTGCCAGCTCACCCACAGGGATTAGGAGCGGTCAGCCCCAGCATTTT. Its protein product is CASSPTGIRSGQPQHF. This rearrangement joins TRBV18 to TRBJ1-5; D is perhaps TRBD1 (6 bases). The CDR3 covers 16 residues. Germline assignment: CDR1 KGHSH and CDR2 LQKENI. The V end lost 3 bases, the J end lost 6 bases, and 18 bases lay between the germline ends.

The V call is TRBV12-5, the J call TRBJ1-2; a weak D match, TRBD1 (5 bases). The ends were cut back, 6 bases at V and 5 bases at J, with 13 bases in the middle. CDR1 is LGHNT and CDR2 is FRNRAP in the germline V gene. The length of the CDR3 is 13 residues. CDR3 DNA sequence: TGTGCTAGTGGCCTGGGGGGGATGTATGGCTACACCTTC. It encodes CASGLGGMYGYTF.

The J gene is TRBJ1-5, the V gene TRBV18; the D is unclear. CDR1 is KGHSH, CDR2 LQKENI, per germline. The V end lost 6 bases, the J end lost 5 bases, and 17 bases lay between the germline ends. This CDR3 contains 15 residues. The CDR3 protein is CASSPRIDGDQPQHF. As DNA, the CDR3 is TGTGCCAGCTCTCCCAGGATTGACGGCGATCAGCCCCAGCATTTT.

The table lists this clone with a few counts. CDR3 sequence (DNA): TGTGCCAGCAGCGTAGAGGCGGGAGTGCAGAACATTCAGTACTTC. Its protein product is CASSVEAGVQNIQYF. This chain connects TRBV9 to TRBJ2-4; 7 bases align to TRBD2. Per germline, CDR1 SGDLS and CDR2 YYNGEE. V dropped 0 bases and J dropped 7; count of bases not matched to a gene: 7. CDR3 length: 15 amino acids.

V is TRBV6-5 and J is TRBJ2-3, with 11 bases that match TRBD1. J was trimmed by 5 bases and V by 11 bases; bases with no gene match: 6. The germline gives CDR1 MNHEY, CDR2 SVGAGI. The CDR3 runs to 13 residues. For the CDR3, the DNA is TGTGCCGGACAGGGACAGGGGGTAGATACGCAGTATTTT. Residues: CAGQGQGVDTQYF.

The chain is built from TRBV6-2 or TRBV6-3 and TRBJ1-5; D possibly corresponds to TRBD1 (5 bases). CDR1 and CDR2 from the germline V gene are MNHEY and SVGEGT. Trimming took 0 bases from V and 1 from J, leaving 13 bases between them. This CDR3 spans 17 amino acids. The CDR3 is CASSYSGMGGSNQPQHF. CDR3 DNA: TGTGCCAGCAGTTACTCGGGTATGGGGGGAAGCAATCAGCCCCAGCATTTT.

The rearrangement uses TRBV18 and TRBJ1-2; tentatively, D is TRBD1 (5 bases). Looked up from germline, CDR1 is KGHSH and CDR2 is LQKENI. The CDR3 totals 13 residues. V lost 5 bases and J 6 bases, leaving 13 bases between the germline ends. The CDR3 spells CASSEQGWDGYTF. As DNA, the CDR3 is TGTGCCAGCTCAGAGCAGGGTTGGGATGGCTACACCTTC.

The chain couples TRBV11-2 to TRBJ2-1; 11 bases match TRBD1. Germline lookup yields CDR1 SGHAT and CDR2 FQNNGV. The CDR3 length is 17 residues. V lost 1 base and J lost 6; bases outside the gene matches: 8. The CDR3 loop reads CASSLALGQGGGNEQFF. The CDR3 bases are TGTGCCAGCAGCTTAGCCCTGGGACAGGGGGGGGGCAATGAGCAGTTCTTC.

This clone was recorded only once. The chain employs TRBV6-6 and TRBJ2-7; D not certain. The germline V gene encodes CDR1 MNHNY and CDR2 SVGAGI (reference sequence). The V end lost 5 bases, the J end lost 3 bases, and 14 bases lay between the germline ends. The CDR3 length is 14 residues. The CDR3 region has the DNA TGTGCCAGCAGTCCACCCACACGCCTCTACGAGCAGTACTTC. It translates to CASSPPTRLYEQYF.

The J gene is TRBJ2-1, the V gene TRBV3-1 (or the pseudogene TRBV3-2), with 12 positions matching TRBD1. The CDR3 is made up of 17 amino acids. V lost 1 base, J lost 5 bases, and 6 bases stayed unmatched. Germline V gives CDR1 LGHDT, CDR2 YNNKEL (reference sequence). The CDR3: CASSQAPGTGGHNEQFF. CDR3 nucleotide sequence: TGTGCCAGCAGCCAAGCCCCCGGGACAGGGGGCCACAATGAGCAGTTCTTC.

The chain joins TRBV5-1 to TRBJ1-5, with unresolved D. The germline gives CDR1 SGHRS, CDR2 YFSETQ. Trimming shortened V by 2 bases and J by 8 bases, and 11 bases separated the two germline ends. This CDR3 is built from 13 residues. The CDR3 spells CASSLGPGEPQHF. Written as DNA, the CDR3 is TGCGCCAGCAGCTTAGGTCCGGGAGAGCCCCAGCATTTT.